This paragraph reports one T cell receptor beta chain. The entry originates in a study of shared clonotypes between healthy human individuals. Naivety among CD8 cells was defined by CD45RO negativity and positive CCR7 selection, thereby excluding terminally differentiated effector memory CD45RA+ cells. Method: immunoSEQ multiplex PCR; TCRdb's copy keeps in-frame clones and lacks some. The sample lists nearly 2 million clones, about 95% occurring once. The CDR3 is 16 amino acids. The germline V gene has CDR1 SGHAT and CDR2 FQNNGV. V lost 1 base to trimming and J lost 1 base; unmatched junction nucleotides: 6.

Material for sequencing was naive CD8+ T cells sorted from blood. The chain uses TRBV11-2 and TRBJ2-7; TRBD1 aligns across 8 bases. This TCR was recovered from a man younger than 35 in good health. CDR3 DNA: TGTGCCAGCAGCTTAGCCGGACAGGGAACGTCCTACGAGCAGTACTTC. Its translation is CASSLAGQGTSYEQYF.